What follows describes a single T cell receptor (beta chain). Its antigen is not known. TCRdb's table, derived via immunoSEQ multiplex PCR, lists solely in-frame clones and lacks some. The sample holds about 160,000 clones, 90% to 95% seen once. The sample belongs to a study of T cell responses to AZD1222 COVID-19 vaccine. Study-level results: Repertoires were obtained only post-peak T cell response. Possibly, clonal diversity was underestimated; donors were largely white British and included more females. Baseline seropositives among AZD1222 recipients totaled only five to seven.

This material consisted of peripheral blood, taken on day 0 of AZD1222 vaccination. The TCR was taken from an adult in good health.

DNA for the CDR3: TGCAGCGTGTCGGGACCGGACTATGGCTACACCTTC. Translating it yields CSVSGPDYGYTF. The gene calls are TRBV29-1 and TRBJ1-2; D might be TRBD1 (5 bases). V lost 6 bases, J lost 3 bases, and 11 bases lay in between. Germline CDR1 reads SQVTM; CDR2 reads ANQGSEA. The CDR3 loop spans 12 amino acids.